This TCR beta chain was recovered during a study of identical twins. CDR3 length: 13 residues. V was cut by 7 bases and J by 2 bases, with 10 bases left in between. The germline V gene encodes CDR1 SNHLY and CDR2 FYNNEI. MiXCR, run by TCRdb on the 5' RACE reads, gives a single entry per CDR3 protein. Seen here are nearly 650,000 distinct CDR3 sequences, 7% to 7.5% observed once, and the top ten hold roughly 1.6%. These same records also appear under a second study, on yellow fever vaccine responses in identical twins.

The material sequenced was PBMCs. The V call is TRBV2, the J call TRBJ2-3; TRBD2 is a possible D gene (6 bases). The source is a woman between 18 and 29 years old in good health. DNA of the CDR3: TGTGCCAGCATGCGGGATATCACAGATACGCAGTATTTT. Residues: CASMRDITDTQYF.